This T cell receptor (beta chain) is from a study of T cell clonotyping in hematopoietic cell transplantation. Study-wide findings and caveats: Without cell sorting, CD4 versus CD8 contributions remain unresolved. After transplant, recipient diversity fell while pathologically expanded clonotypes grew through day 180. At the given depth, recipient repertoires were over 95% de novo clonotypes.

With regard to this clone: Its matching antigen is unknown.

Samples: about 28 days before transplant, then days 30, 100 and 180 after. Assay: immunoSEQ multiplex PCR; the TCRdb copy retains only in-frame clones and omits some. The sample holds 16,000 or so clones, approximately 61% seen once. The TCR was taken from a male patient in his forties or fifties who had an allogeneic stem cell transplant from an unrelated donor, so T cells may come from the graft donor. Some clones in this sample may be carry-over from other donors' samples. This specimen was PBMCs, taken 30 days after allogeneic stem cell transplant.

The CDR3 DNA is TGCGCCAGCAGCCAAGTGATACCTAACACCGGGGAGCTGTTTTTT. It codes for CASSQVIPNTGELFF. The rearrangement uses TRBV4-1 and TRBJ2-2; D unclear. Per the germline V gene, CDR1 is MGHRA and CDR2 is YSYEKL. There are 15 residues in the CDR3. The V gene lost 1 base and the J gene lost 2 bases, with 8 bases spanning the gap.